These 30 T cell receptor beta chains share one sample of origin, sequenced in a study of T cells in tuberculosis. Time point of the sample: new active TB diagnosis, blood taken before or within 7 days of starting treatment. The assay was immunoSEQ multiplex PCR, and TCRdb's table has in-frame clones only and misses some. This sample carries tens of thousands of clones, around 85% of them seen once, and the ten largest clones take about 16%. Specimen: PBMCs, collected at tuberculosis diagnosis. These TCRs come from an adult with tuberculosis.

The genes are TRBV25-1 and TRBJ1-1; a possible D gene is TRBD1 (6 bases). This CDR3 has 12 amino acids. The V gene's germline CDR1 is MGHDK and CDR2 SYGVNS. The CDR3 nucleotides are TGTGATTTCGGCAGTAGAGGGGGAGCAGCTTTCTTT. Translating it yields CDFGSRGGAAFF.

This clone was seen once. CDR3 DNA: TGTGCCAGCAGCCGGGATGCAACTAATGAAAAACTGTTTTTT. Amino acid sequence: CASSRDATNEKLFF. The chain carries TRBV5-4 and TRBJ1-4; no firm D call. Between the trimmed V and J ends, which lost 4 bases and 0 bases, there was a span of 7 bases. The CDR3 sequence is 14 residues long. From germline, CDR1 is SGHNT and CDR2 YYREEE (reference sequence).

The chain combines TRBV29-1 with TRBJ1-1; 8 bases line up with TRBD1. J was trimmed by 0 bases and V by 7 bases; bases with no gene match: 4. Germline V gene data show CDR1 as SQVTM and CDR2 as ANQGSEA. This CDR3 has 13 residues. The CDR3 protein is CSAAGGVNTEAFF. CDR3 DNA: TGCAGCGCCGCAGGGGGCGTGAACACTGAAGCTTTCTTT.

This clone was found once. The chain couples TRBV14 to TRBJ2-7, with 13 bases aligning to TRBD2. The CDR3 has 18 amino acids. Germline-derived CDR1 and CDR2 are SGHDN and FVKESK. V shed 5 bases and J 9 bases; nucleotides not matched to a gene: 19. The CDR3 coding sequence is TGTGCCAGCAGCTGGGGACAGACGGGACTAGCGGGAACAGTCGGGCAGTACTTC. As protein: CASSWGQTGLAGTVGQYF.

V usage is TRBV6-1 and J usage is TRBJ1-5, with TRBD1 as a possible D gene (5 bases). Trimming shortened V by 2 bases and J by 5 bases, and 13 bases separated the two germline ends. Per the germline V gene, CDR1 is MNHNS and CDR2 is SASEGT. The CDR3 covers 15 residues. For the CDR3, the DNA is TGTGCCAGCAGTGAAAAAGACAGTCCCTATCAGCCCCAGCATTTT. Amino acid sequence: CASSEKDSPYQPQHF.

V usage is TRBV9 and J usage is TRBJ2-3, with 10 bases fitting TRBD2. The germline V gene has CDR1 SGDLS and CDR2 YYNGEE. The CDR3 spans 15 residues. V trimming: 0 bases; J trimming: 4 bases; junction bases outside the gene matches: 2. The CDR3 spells CASSVASGGADTQYF. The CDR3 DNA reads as TGTGCCAGCAGCGTAGCTAGCGGGGGTGCAGATACGCAGTATTTT.

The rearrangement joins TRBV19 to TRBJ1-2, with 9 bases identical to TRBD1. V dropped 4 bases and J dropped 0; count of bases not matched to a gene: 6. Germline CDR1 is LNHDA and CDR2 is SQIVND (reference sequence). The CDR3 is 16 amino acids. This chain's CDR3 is CASSTGGQGTNYGYTF. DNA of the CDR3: TGTGCCAGTAGTACAGGGGGACAGGGCACTAACTATGGCTACACCTTC.

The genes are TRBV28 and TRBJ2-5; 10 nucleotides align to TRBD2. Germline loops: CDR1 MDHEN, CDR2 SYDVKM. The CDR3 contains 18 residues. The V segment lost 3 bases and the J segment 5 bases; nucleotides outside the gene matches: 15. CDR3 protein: CASSFYSLAGVSTETQYF. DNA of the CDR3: TGTGCCAGCAGTTTTTATAGTCTAGCGGGAGTTAGTACGGAGACCCAGTACTTC.

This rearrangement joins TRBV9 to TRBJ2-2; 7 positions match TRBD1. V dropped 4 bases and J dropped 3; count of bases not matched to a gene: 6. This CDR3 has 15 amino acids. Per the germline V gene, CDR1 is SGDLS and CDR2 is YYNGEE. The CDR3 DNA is TGTGCCAGCAGCCCGTGGACAGGATACACCGGGGAGCTGTTTTTT. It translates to CASSPWTGYTGELFF.

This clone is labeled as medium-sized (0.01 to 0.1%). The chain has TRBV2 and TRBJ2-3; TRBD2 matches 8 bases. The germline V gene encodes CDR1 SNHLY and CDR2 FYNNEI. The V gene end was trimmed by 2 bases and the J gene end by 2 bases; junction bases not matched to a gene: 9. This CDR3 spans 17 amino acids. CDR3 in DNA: TGTGCCAGCAGTGAATTAGGGCTAGCGGGTGCCACAGATACGCAGTATTTT. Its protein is CASSELGLAGATDTQYF.

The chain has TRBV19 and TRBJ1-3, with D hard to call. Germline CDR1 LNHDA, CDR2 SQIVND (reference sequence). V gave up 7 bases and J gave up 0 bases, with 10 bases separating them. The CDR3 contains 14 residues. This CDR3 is CASTSWPSGNTIYF. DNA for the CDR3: TGTGCCAGTACGTCGTGGCCCTCTGGAAACACCATATATTTT. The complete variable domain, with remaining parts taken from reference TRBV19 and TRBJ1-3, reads DGGITQSPKYLFRKEGQNVTLSCEQNLNHDAMYWYRQDPGQGLRLIYYSQIVNDFQKGDIAEGYSVSREKKESFPLTVTSAQKNPTAFYLCASTSWPSGNTIYFGEGSWLTVV.

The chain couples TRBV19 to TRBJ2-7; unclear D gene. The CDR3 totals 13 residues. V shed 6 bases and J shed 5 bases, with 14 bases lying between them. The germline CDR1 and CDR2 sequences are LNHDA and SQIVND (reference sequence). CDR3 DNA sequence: TGTGCCAGTAGCGACCGCAGGATCAACGAGCAGTACTTC. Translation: CASSDRRINEQYF.

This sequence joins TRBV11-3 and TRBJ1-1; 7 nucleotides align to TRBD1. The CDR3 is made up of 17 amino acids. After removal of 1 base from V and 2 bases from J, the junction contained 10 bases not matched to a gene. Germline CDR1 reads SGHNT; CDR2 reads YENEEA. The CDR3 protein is CASSLGPGTANNTEAFF. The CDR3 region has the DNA TGTGCCAGCAGCTTAGGGCCCGGGACAGCCAACAACACTGAAGCTTTCTTT.

The CDR3 DNA reads as TGTGCCAGCAGCCAGCCAGGGAGGGAGCAGTTCTTC. This codes for CASSQPGREQFF. V and J are TRBV11-3 and TRBJ2-1; D is perhaps TRBD2 (6 bases). The length of the CDR3 is 12 residues. Per the germline V gene, CDR1 is SGHNT and CDR2 is YENEEA. Trimming left V 5 bases short and J 10 bases short, with 12 bases between.

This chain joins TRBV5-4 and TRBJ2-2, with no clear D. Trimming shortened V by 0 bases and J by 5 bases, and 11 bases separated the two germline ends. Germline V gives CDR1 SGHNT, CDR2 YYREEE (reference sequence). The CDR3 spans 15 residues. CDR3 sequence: CASSLDLEKTGELFF. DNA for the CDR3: TGTGCCAGCAGCTTGGACTTAGAAAAAACCGGGGAGCTGTTTTTT.

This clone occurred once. CDR3 sequence reads: CASSDWDRPHEQYF. Here the CDR3 DNA reads TGCGCCAGCAGTGATTGGGACAGGCCGCACGAGCAGTACTTC. V usage is TRBV10-1 and J usage is TRBJ2-7; the match to TRBD1 covers 8 bases. Germline CDR1 and CDR2: WNHNN and SYGVQD (reference sequence). The CDR3 is 14 amino acids. The trim removed 3 bases at V and 5 bases at J, leaving 6 bases unmatched.

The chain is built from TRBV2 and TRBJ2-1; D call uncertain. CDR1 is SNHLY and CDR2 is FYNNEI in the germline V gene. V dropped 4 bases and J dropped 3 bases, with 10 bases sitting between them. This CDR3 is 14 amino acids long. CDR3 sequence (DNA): TGTGCCAGCAGTGGCCGGGTAAGCTACAATGAGCAGTTCTTC. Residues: CASSGRVSYNEQFF.

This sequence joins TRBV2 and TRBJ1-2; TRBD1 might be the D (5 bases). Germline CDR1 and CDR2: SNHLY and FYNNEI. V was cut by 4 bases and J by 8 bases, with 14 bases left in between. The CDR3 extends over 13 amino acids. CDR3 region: CASSAGHPLGYTF. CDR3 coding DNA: TGTGCCAGCAGTGCCGGACACCCTCTGGGCTACACCTTC.

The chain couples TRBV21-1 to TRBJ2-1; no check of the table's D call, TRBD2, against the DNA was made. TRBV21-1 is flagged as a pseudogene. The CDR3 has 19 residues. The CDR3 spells CAPSGLAVSFSPRYNEQFF. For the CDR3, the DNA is TGTGCCCCCTCGGGCCTAGCTGTCTCCTTTTCCCCCCGTTACAATGAGCAGTTCTTC.

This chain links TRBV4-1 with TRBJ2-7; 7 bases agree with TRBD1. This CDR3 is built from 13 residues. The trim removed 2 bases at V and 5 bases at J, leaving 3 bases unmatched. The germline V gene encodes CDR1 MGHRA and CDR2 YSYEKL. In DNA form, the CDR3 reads TGCGCCAGCAGCCAACCAGACAGGGACGAGCAGTACTTC. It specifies CASSQPDRDEQYF.

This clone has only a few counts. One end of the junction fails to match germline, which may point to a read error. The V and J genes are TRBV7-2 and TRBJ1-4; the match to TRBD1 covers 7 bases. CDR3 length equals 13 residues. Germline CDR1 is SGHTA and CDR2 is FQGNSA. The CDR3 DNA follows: TGTGCCAGCACCCCTGGGGGACGCTCAGGGGGGATTTTT. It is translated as CASTPGGRSGGIF.

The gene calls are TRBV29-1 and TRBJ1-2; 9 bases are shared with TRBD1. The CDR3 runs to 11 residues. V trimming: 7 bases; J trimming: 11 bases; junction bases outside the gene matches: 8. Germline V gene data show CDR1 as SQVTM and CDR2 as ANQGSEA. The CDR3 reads CSAKTGGEYTF. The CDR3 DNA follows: TGCAGCGCCAAGACAGGGGGGGAGTACACCTTC.

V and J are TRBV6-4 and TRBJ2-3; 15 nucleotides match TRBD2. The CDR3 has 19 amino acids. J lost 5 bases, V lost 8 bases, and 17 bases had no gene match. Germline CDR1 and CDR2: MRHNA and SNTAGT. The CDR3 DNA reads TGTGCCAGCTACCTCAAAGGACTAGCGGGAGGGCCGGTGAAAGATACGCAGTATTTT. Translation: CASYLKGLAGGPVKDTQYF.

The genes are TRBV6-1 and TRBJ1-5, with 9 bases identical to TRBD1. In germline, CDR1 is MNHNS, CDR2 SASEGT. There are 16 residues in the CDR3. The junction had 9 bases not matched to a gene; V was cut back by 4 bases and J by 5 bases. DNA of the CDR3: TGTGCCAGCAGTGGAGCCTTTACAGGGGGCGATCAGCCCCAGCATTTT. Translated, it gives CASSGAFTGGDQPQHF.

CDR3 loop: CASSLGQGADTQYF. The CDR3 DNA sequence: TGCGCCAGCAGCTTGGGACAGGGGGCAGATACGCAGTATTTT. The chain couples TRBV5-1 to TRBJ2-3; 9 nucleotides align to TRBD1. The ends lost 0 bases at V and 4 bases at J; junction bases unmatched: 0. Germline lookup yields CDR1 SGHRS and CDR2 YFSETQ. The length of the CDR3 is 14 residues.

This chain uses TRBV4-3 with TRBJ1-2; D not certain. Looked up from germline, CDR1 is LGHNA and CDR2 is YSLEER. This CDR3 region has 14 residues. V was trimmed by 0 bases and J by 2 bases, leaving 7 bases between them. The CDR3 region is CASSQESQNYGYTF. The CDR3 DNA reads TGCGCCAGCAGCCAAGAGTCCCAGAACTATGGCTACACCTTC.

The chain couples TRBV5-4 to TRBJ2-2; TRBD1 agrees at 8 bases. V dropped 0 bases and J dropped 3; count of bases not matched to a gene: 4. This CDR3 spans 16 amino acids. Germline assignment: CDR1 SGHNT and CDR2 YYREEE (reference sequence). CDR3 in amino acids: CASSLVDRGDTGELFF. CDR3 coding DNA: TGTGCCAGCAGCTTGGTTGACAGGGGAGACACCGGGGAGCTGTTTTTT.

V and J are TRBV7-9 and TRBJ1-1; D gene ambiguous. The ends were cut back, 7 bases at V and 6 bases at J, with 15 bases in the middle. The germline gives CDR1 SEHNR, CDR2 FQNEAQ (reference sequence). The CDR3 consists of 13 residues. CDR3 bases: TGTGCCAGCACGCCTCTTCGGGTGGCTGAAGCTTTCTTT. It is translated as CASTPLRVAEAFF.

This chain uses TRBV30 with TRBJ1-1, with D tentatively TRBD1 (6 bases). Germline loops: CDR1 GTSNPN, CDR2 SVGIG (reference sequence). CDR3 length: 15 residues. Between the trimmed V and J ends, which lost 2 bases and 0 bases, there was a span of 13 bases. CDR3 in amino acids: CAWSSSGVMNTEAFF. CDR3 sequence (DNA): TGTGCCTGGAGTTCATCAGGGGTCATGAACACTGAAGCTTTCTTT.

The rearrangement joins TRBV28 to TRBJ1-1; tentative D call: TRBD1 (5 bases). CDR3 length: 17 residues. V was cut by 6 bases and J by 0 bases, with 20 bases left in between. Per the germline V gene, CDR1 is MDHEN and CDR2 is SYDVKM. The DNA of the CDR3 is TGTGCCAGCAGCTCTTGGGGCGCGGAGACCATGAACACTGAAGCTTTCTTT. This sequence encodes CASSSWGAETMNTEAFF.